The present T cell receptor beta chain was sequenced within a study of OX40 agonist ivuxolimab in advanced cancers. This clone was seen once. Profiled with immunoSEQ multiplex PCR; TCRdb holds only in-frame clones, not every one. Of around 58,000 clones listed, about 89% are singletons. The clonotype comes from an adult with an advanced solid tumor such as melanoma, head and neck, liver or kidney cancer. The specimen was CD4+ or CD8+ T cells sorted from blood, collected in a trial of the OX40 agonist ivuxolimab.

In DNA, the CDR3 is TGTGCCAGCAGTGGGGGGCCACCCTACGAGCAGTACTTC. It is translated as CASSGGPPYEQYF. The chain employs TRBV6-1 and TRBJ2-7, with D tentatively TRBD1 (6 bases). Germline V gene lookup returns CDR1 MNHNS and CDR2 SASEGT. This CDR3 has 13 residues. Trimming cost V 4 bases and J 2 bases, with 9 bases left between them.